This T cell receptor (beta chain) was recovered during a study of blood T cell repertoires in COVID-19. Deletions cut 4 bases from V and 6 bases from J, with 12 bases between. The CDR3 loop spans 14 amino acids. Germline CDR1 is LGHDT and CDR2 is YNNKEL (reference sequence). Here immunoSEQ multiplex PCR was the method, and the copy in TCRdb shows in-frame clones only, minus some. The table includes 170,000 or so clones, roughly 86% detected once. Material: peripheral blood. The TCR sequence derives from a middle-aged man with active or convalescent COVID-19. V is TRBV3-1 (or the pseudogene TRBV3-2) and J is TRBJ2-2, with D perhaps TRBD2 (6 bases). The CDR3 is CASSPRDLSGELFF. The DNA for the CDR3 is TGTGCCAGCAGCCCCAGGGACTTGTCCGGGGAGCTGTTTTTT.